The 17 T cell receptor beta chains listed next were all sequenced from one sample in a study of metastatic and nonmetastatic thyroid tumors. Using MiXCR, TCRdb re-called clones from the PCR reads. The sample includes around 30,000 clones, about 22% of them seen just once. The entire patient cohort was treatment-naive prior to thyroid surgery. The specimen was blood. The origin of the receptors is a female donor with papillary thyroid cancer or a benign thyroid nodule (not recorded which). Some clones in this sample may be carry-over from other donors' samples.

This clone has at least ten counts. The chain employs TRBV19 and TRBJ1-5; unclear D gene. Germline assignment: CDR1 LNHDA and CDR2 SQIVND (reference sequence). The CDR3 runs 14 residues. V shed 3 bases and J shed 3 bases, with 9 bases lying between them. Here the CDR3 DNA reads TGTGCCAGTAGTATTTGGGGTTACAATCAGCCCCAGCATTTT. It encodes CASSIWGYNQPQHF. The full variable domain, its missing parts supplied by reference TRBV19 and TRBJ1-5, is DGGITQSPKYLFRKEGQNVTLSCEQNLNHDAMYWYRQDPGQGLRLIYYSQIVNDFQKGDIAEGYSVSREKKESFPLTVTSAQKNPTAFYLCASSIWGYNQPQHFGDGTRLSIL.

This clone was seen at least ten times. The chain carries TRBV19 and TRBJ2-2; TRBD2 aligns across 12 bases. V lost 8 bases and J lost 4; bases outside the gene matches: 5. The CDR3 runs to 15 residues. Per germline, CDR1 LNHDA and CDR2 SQIVND (reference sequence). DNA of the CDR3: TGTGCCAGTCTCCCGGGACTAGCGGGCACCGGGGAGCTGTTTTTT. It specifies CASLPGLAGTGELFF.

This clone came up many times. The rearrangement joins TRBV4-1 to TRBJ2-3; D tentatively reads TRBD1 or TRBD2 (5 bases each). This CDR3 has 17 amino acids. CDR1 MGHRA and CDR2 YSYEKL come from the germline V gene. V lost 6 bases, J lost 7 bases, and 26 bases lay in between. CDR3 region: CASRQTFRETTIYTQYF. CDR3 DNA: TGCGCCAGCAGACAAACCTTCAGGGAGACCACAATATATACGCAGTATTTT.

There are many counts of this clone. The V call is TRBV9, the J call TRBJ2-2; D not certain. CDR1 SGDLS and CDR2 YYNGEE come from the germline V gene. This CDR3 is 13 amino acids long. Trimming took off 0 bases at V and 1 base at J, with 1 base between the two ends. CDR3 region: CASSVGNTGELFF. CDR3 DNA: TGTGCCAGCAGCGTAGGGAACACCGGGGAGCTGTTTTTT.

This clone was recorded at least ten times. The rearrangement links TRBV6-2 or TRBV6-3 to TRBJ2-1; D possibly corresponds to TRBD2 (6 bases). Trimming removed 5 bases from V and 4 bases from J, with 27 bases in between. CDR3 length equals 19 residues. The germline gives CDR1 MNHEY, CDR2 SVGEGT. CDR3 nucleotide sequence: TGTGCCAGCAGTACTGGACGTAGGACTAACTTATATTCTTACAATGAGCAGTTCTTC. It encodes CASSTGRRTNLYSYNEQFF.

This chain links TRBV4-2 with TRBJ2-7; 9 nucleotides match TRBD2. Germline V lookup: CDR1 LGHNA, CDR2 YNFKEQ. The CDR3 is made up of 14 amino acids. After removal of 4 bases from V and 2 bases from J, the junction contained 3 bases not matched to a gene. CDR3 amino acids: CASSPTSGTYEQYF. The CDR3 bases are TGTGCCAGCAGCCCGACTAGCGGCACCTACGAGCAGTACTTC.

This clone was counted ten times or more. In DNA form, the CDR3 reads TGCAGTGCTAAGCTAGCGCCCAGCACAGATACGCAGTATTTT. Amino acid sequence: CSAKLAPSTDTQYF. The chain uses TRBV20-1 and TRBJ2-3; TRBD2 is a possible D gene (6 bases). CDR3 size: 14 residues. The V and J ends lost 4 bases and 0 bases respectively, with 11 bases between them. Germline assignment: CDR1 DFQATT and CDR2 SNEGSKA (reference sequence).

Worth noting for this clone: A much larger clone differs from this one at a single base, so this may be a read error. The gene calls are TRBV7-8 and TRBJ2-5; D call uncertain. The CDR3 runs 16 residues. Per the germline V gene, CDR1 is SGHVS and CDR2 is FQNEAQ. V dropped 1 base and J dropped 2 bases, with 14 bases sitting between them. The CDR3 bases are TGTGCCAGCAGCTTAGGTTGGGCTAACCCACAAGAGACCCAGTACTTC. Its protein is CASSLGWANPQETQYF.

This clone was picked up many times. Since a much larger clone is just one base distant, this may be a read error. Other DNA sequences within the sample encode an identical CDR3. V usage is TRBV20-1 and J usage is TRBJ1-1; 9 nucleotides match TRBD1. Germline values: CDR1 DFQATT, CDR2 SNEGSKA (reference sequence). The CDR3 totals 16 residues. In DNA, the CDR3 is TGCAGTGCTAGAGATCCTTGGACAGGGGCGGTCACTGAGGCTTTCTTT. Residues: CSARDPWTGAVTEAFF.

In its sample, this clone was seen many times. The V gene is TRBV10-1, the J gene TRBJ2-1, with 13 bases identical to TRBD2. V trimming: 3 bases; J trimming: 7 bases; junction bases outside the gene matches: 6. This CDR3 has 16 amino acids. CDR1 is WNHNN and CDR2 is SYGVQD in the germline V gene (reference sequence). The CDR3 nucleotides read TGCGCCAGCAGTGAAGCCGGGACTAGCGGGACAAATGAGCAGTTCTTC. Translated, it gives CASSEAGTSGTNEQFF.

The CDR3 DNA reads as TGCGCCAGCAGCCGCCTGGCCCCAGGGAATGAGCAGTTCTTC. Protein sequence: CASSRLAPGNEQFF. The V gene is TRBV4-1, the J gene TRBJ2-1; the D gene is possibly TRBD1 (5 bases). V was clipped by 4 bases and J by 7 bases, with 14 bases between them. CDR1 is MGHRA and CDR2 is YSYEKL in the germline V gene. CDR3 length: 14 amino acids.

There are many counts of this clone. A read error may explain this, as a much larger clone is one base away. The gene calls are TRBV6-5 and TRBJ2-7, with D perhaps TRBD2 (5 bases). The germline V gene has CDR1 MNHEY and CDR2 SVGAGI. The CDR3 is made up of 16 amino acids. DNA of the CDR3: TGTGCCAGCGGTTACGGATCTAGCTCCCGCTCCTACGAGCAGTACTTC. This encodes CASGYGSSSRSYEQYF.

To note about this clone: A much larger clone differs from this one at a single base, so this may be a read error. Distinct nucleotide sequences in the sample also encode this CDR3. The genes are TRBV9 and TRBJ2-3, with 9 bases fitting TRBD1. Looked up from germline, CDR1 is SGDLS and CDR2 is YYNGEE. The CDR3 sequence is 15 residues long. In DNA form, the CDR3 reads TGTGCTAGCAGCAGGCCACAGGGGGCAACAGATACGCAGTATTTT. It specifies CASSRPQGATDTQYF.

V is TRBV5-1 and J is TRBJ2-7; TRBD2 matches at 10 bases. Germline V gene data show CDR1 as SGHRS and CDR2 as YFSETQ. This CDR3 has 15 amino acids. V dropped 8 bases and J dropped 3; count of bases not matched to a gene: 11. The CDR3 DNA is TGCGCCAGTATCTTGACTGGACTAGCGGTCTACGAGCAGTACTTC. Amino acids: CASILTGLAVYEQYF.

This clone was picked up many times. The V call is TRBV4-1, the J call TRBJ2-2, with 8 bases identical to TRBD2. This CDR3 is 14 amino acids long. The germline gives CDR1 MGHRA, CDR2 YSYEKL. V lost 4 bases, J lost 7 bases, and 5 bases stayed unmatched. The CDR3 DNA sequence: TGCGCCAGCAGCCCGACTAGCGCGAACGGGGAGCTGTTTTTT. Residues: CASSPTSANGELFF.

This clone occurred many times. This rearrangement joins TRBV5-4 to TRBJ2-7; D unclear. The germline CDR1 and CDR2 sequences are SGHNT and YYREEE (reference sequence). Between the trimmed V and J ends, which lost 2 bases and 2 bases, there was a span of 5 bases. The CDR3 consists of 12 residues. For the CDR3, the DNA is TGTGCCAGCAGCTTAGACACCTACGAGCAGTACTTC. It specifies CASSLDTYEQYF. Variable domain in full (rest from reference TRBV5-4 and TRBJ2-7): ETGVTQSPTHLIKTRGQQVTLRCSSQSGHNTVSWYQQALGQGPQFIFQYYREEENGRGNFPPRFSGLQFPNYSSELNVNALELDDSALYLCASSLDTYEQYFGPGTRLTVT.

A note on this clone: One end of the junction does not line up with germline, which may come from a read error. This rearrangement joins TRBV4-1 to TRBJ2-1; perhaps D is TRBD1 or TRBD2 (5 bases each). This CDR3 has 16 residues. CDR1 and CDR2 (germline): MGHRA, YSYEKL. CDR3 in DNA: TGCTCCAGCAGCCAAGACGGGACCGAGGTATATGATGAGCAGTTCTTC. It specifies CSSSQDGTEVYDEQFF.